This T cell receptor (beta chain) was sequenced for a study of CD8+CD57+ T cells in acquired aplastic anemia (dated by TCRdb to the late 2010s). General notes on the study: On average, sorted CD4+ and CD8+ cells yielded around 3.5 ug of extracted DNA, with a range of 0.2 to 27.4 ug. For healthy donor samples, the average read count was about 9.9 million for CD4+ cells and fewer than 14 million for CD8+ cells. What the authors observed across the whole study: CD8+ Simpson's diversity did not differ significantly between patients and healthy controls (P=0.060). Twenty-nine CD8+ CDR3 sequences were found in both patients and controls but appeared to be highly expressed in patients and within the immunodominant clones of the patients.

TCR beta VDJ combination and CDR3 sequence profiling used genomic DNA as the template. An Illumina HiSeq 2000 was used for TCR repertoire sequencing. Per the source publication's procedure: Repertoires were assessed using TRBV/TRBJ rearrangement plots, CDR3 size and DJ length profiles, and Simpson's diversity index. Whichever DNA sequence was most abundant in the deep sequencing data was defined as the immunodominant clone. CDR3 amino acid sequences were screened for sharing across subjects and were compared with published repertoires and the VDJdb database. Through fastp at Q25 and MiXCR, TCRdb rebuilt clones from the public reads, retaining in-frame beta chains. Here each entry gathers all rows of one CDR3 protein and keeps the most common genes and DNA. For this entry, the V and J calls and clone size follow TCRdb and not the study's own pipeline. This sample is represented by about 170,000 distinct CDR3 sequences; 35% to 55% of them were singletons. The top ten clonotypes cover approximately 1.1% of the sample.

TCR repertoires of sorted CD4+ and CD8+ blood T cells from severe aplastic anemia patients and healthy subjects were deep-sequenced in the study. Ficoll-Paque density gradient centrifugation was used to isolate peripheral blood mononuclear cells. Before DNA was extracted, CD4+ and CD8+ T cells were sorted using either FACS or magnetic beads. The CDR3 goes from the cysteine to the phenylalanine over 12 residues. The DNA shown is the 36-base CDR3, in frame from base 1. CDR1 and CDR2 are drawn from the germline V gene: SQVTM, ANQGSEA. The junction shows trimming of 4 bases on V and 6 bases on J, plus 12 bases between the germline ends. With regard to this clonotype: Its antigen specificity is not known. No much larger clone is present one base from it, and per-base qualities are unavailable.

The clonotype was recovered from a human donor in good health. Sample: sorted CD4+, CD8+, or CD8+CD57+ T cells (not recorded which) from PBMCs. The sequence links TRBV29-1 to TRBJ1-2, with the D gene too uncertain to name. DNA sequence: TGCAGCGTTGGACGGGTCCTCCATGGCTACACCTTC. Its product reads: CSVGRVLHGYTF.